The 7 T cell receptor beta chains presented below share a single source sample, sequenced in a study of T cells in narcolepsy. Only in-frame clones appear in the TCRdb table, and some are missing; sequencing was by immunoSEQ multiplex PCR. The table lists approximately 24,000 clones, about 79% of them singletons. The sample comprised CD45RA- memory CD4+ T cells from PBMCs. These receptors were obtained from a human donor with narcolepsy.

The chain joins TRBV19 to TRBJ1-2, with 9 bases fitting TRBD1. This CDR3 has 15 amino acids. Germline assignment: CDR1 LNHDA and CDR2 SQIVND (reference sequence). With 6 bases clipped from V and 3 bases from J, the junction kept 8 bases outside the gene matches. DNA for the CDR3: TGTGCCAGTAGACGGAACAGGGGGCAATACTATGGCTACACCTTC. It codes for CASRRNRGQYYGYTF.

For this clone: This specimen includes other DNA sequences encoding the same CDR3. The chain has TRBV6-6 and TRBJ2-7, with D perhaps being TRBD1 or TRBD2 (5 bases each). The CDR3 contains 12 residues. Germline-derived CDR1 and CDR2 are MNHNY and SVGAGI (reference sequence). Trimming removed 5 bases at V and 4 bases at J, with 9 bases between. CDR3 DNA: TGTGCCAGCAGTGGGACGGCATACGAGCAGTACTTC. Translation: CASSGTAYEQYF.

By share, this clone counts as medium-sized. V usage is TRBV28 and J usage is TRBJ2-7, with unresolved D. CDR1 is MDHEN, CDR2 SYDVKM, per germline. The CDR3 is made up of 12 amino acids. Trimming left V 8 bases short and J 2 bases short, with 10 bases between. CDR3 in DNA: TGTGCCAGCCGGAGTAGTGCCTACGAGCAGTACTTC. Translating it yields CASRSSAYEQYF.

This rearrangement joins TRBV6-5 to TRBJ1-5; D call uncertain. This CDR3 is 14 amino acids long. Trimming stripped 5 bases from V and 9 bases from J, with 17 bases between. Germline values: CDR1 MNHEY, CDR2 SVGAGI. The DNA of the CDR3 is TGTGCCAGCAGTGAAAGGTCCGGACTAGGGCCCCAGCATTTT. Translation: CASSERSGLGPQHF.

J is TRBJ1-3 and V is TRBV7-2; no definite D call. The CDR3 sequence is 13 residues long. Germline V gene data show CDR1 as SGHTA and CDR2 as FQGNSA. Trimming left V 5 bases short and J 5 bases short, with 10 bases between. CDR3 DNA: TGTGCCAGCAGCCCCACGGAAAGAAACACCATATATTTT. Translated: CASSPTERNTIYF.

V gene TRBV2 combines with J gene TRBJ1-5; TRBD1 matches at 10 bases. V was clipped by 4 bases and J by 8 bases; unmatched bases: 11. The length of the CDR3 is 16 residues. Germline values: CDR1 SNHLY, CDR2 FYNNEI. The CDR3 is CASSGQGASPRKPQHF. The CDR3, as DNA: TGTGCCAGCAGTGGACAGGGGGCATCCCCCCGGAAGCCCCAGCATTTT.

This clone was seen once. This chain links TRBV4-2 with TRBJ2-2, with TRBD2 matching over 9 bases. This CDR3 comprises 19 residues. V shed 3 bases, J shed 1 base, and the junction held 12 bases outside the gene matches. In germline, CDR1 is LGHNA, CDR2 YNFKEQ. The DNA for the CDR3 is TGTGCCAGCAGCCACACGACGTTACTAGCGGGCCTGAACACCGGGGAGCTGTTTTTT. Its translation is CASSHTTLLAGLNTGELFF.